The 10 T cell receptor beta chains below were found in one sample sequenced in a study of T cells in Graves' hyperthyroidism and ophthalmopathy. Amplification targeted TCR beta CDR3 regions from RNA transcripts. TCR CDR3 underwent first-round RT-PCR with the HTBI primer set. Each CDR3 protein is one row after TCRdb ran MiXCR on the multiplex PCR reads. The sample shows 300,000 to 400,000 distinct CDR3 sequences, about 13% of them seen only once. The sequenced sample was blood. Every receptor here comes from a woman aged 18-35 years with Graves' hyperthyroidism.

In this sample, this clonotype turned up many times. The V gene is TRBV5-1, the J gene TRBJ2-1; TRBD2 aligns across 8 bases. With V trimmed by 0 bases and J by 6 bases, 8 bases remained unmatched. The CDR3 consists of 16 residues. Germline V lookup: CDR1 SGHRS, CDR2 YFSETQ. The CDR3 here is CASSLEASGYLNEQFF. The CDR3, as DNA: TGCGCCAGCAGCTTGGAGGCTAGCGGGTACCTCAATGAGCAGTTCTTC. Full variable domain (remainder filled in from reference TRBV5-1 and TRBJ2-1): KAGVTQTPRYLIKTRGQQVTLSCSPISGHRSVSWYQQTPGQGLQFLFEYFSETQRNKGNFPGRFSGRQFSNSRSEMNVSTLELGDSALYLCASSLEASGYLNEQFFGPGTRLTVL.

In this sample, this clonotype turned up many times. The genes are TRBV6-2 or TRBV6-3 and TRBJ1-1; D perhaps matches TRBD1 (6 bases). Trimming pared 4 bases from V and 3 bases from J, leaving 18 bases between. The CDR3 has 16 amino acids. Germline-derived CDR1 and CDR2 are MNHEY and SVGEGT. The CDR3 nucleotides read TGTGCCAGCAGTTCGGACCGTTGGGGGCAGTACACTGAAGCTTTCTTT. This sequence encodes CASSSDRWGQYTEAFF.

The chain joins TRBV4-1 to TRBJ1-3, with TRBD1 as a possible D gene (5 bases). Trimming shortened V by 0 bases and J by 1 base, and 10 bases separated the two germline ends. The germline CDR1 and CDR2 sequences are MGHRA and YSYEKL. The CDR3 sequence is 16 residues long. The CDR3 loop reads CASSQDPQESGNTIYF. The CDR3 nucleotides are TGCGCCAGCAGCCAAGATCCACAGGAGTCTGGAAACACCATATATTTT.

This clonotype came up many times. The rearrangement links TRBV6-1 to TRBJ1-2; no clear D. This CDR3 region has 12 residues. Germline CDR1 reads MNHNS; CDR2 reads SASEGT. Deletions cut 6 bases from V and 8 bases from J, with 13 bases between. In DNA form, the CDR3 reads TGTGCCAGCAGCTCCCGACTGGGCGGCTACACCTTC. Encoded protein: CASSSRLGGYTF.

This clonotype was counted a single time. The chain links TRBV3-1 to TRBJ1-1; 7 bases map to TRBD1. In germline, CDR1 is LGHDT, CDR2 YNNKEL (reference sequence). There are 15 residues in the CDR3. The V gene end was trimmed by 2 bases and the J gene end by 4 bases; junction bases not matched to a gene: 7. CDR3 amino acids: CASSQLAGGGTEAFF. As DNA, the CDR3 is TGTGCCAGCAGCCAATTAGCAGGGGGGGGCACTGAAGCTTTCTTT.

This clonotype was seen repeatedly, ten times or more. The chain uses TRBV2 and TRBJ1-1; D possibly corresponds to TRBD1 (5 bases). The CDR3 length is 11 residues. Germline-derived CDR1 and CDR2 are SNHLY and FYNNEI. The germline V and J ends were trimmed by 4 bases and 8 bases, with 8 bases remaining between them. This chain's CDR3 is CASSGGWEAFF. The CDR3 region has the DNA TGTGCCAGCAGTGGGGGGTGGGAAGCTTTCTTT.

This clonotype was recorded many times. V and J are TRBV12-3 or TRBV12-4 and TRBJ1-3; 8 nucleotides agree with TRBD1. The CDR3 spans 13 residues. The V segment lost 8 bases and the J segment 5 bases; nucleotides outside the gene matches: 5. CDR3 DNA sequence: TGTGCCAGCTCGGACAGGGATCGAAACACCATATATTTT. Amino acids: CASSDRDRNTIYF.

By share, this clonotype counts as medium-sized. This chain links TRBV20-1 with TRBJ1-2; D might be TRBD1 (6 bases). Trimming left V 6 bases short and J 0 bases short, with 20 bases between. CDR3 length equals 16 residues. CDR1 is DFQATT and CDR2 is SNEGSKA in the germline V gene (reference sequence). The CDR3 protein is CSAPGTGGGSNYGYTF. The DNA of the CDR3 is TGCAGTGCCCCGGGGACGGGGGGCGGATCTAACTATGGCTACACCTTC.

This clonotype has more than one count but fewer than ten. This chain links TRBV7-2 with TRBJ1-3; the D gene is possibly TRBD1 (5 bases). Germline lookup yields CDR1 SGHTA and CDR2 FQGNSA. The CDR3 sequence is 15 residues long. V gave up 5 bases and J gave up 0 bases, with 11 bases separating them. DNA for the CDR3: TGTGCCAGCAGCCCGGGACCGGACTCTGGAAACACCATATATTTT. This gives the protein CASSPGPDSGNTIYF.

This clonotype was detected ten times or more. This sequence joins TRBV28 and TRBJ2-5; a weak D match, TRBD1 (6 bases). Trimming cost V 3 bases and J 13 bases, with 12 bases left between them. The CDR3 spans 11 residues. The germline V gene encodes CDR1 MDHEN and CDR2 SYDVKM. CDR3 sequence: CASSLGASTYF. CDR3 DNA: TGTGCCAGCAGTTTGGGGGCTAGTACGTACTTC.